This paragraph covers one TCR beta chain sequence. PCR primers comprised 60 Vbeta and 13 Jbeta primers. Using immunoSEQ multiplex PCR, the repertoire was profiled, and TCRdb retains in-frame clones only, with some absent. The table has 130,000 or so clones, 75% to 90% seen once; the top ten hold under 7.5%. This sample is part of a study of cytomegalovirus exposure and HLA in healthy donors. V gave up 2 bases and J gave up 3 bases, with 14 bases separating them. Germline CDR1 and CDR2: KGHSH and LQKENI. The CDR3 has 16 residues. The rearrangement joins TRBV18 to TRBJ1-5; D not certain. What was sequenced was PBMCs. This receptor was identified in a woman under 40 in good health and CMV-seropositive. CDR3 sequence (DNA): TGTGCCAGCTCACCAATGGAAACAGCTACCAATCAGCCCCAGCATTTT. Amino acids: CASSPMETATNQPQHF. The complete variable domain, with remaining parts taken from reference TRBV18 and TRBJ1-5, reads NAGVMQNPRHLVRRRGQEARLRCSPMKGHSHVYWYRQLPEEGLKFMVYLQKENIIDESGMPKERFSAEFPKEGPSILRIQQVVRGDSAAYFCASSPMETATNQPQHFGDGTRLSIL.